This T cell receptor beta chain was sequenced during a study of T cells in Graves' hyperthyroidism and ophthalmopathy. Study-level results: Model-based prediction identified ophthalmopathy a median about 7 months prior to its onset. Most expanded thyroid clonotypes above 0.001 recurred in blood.

In this sample, this clonotype turned up many times. Its specificity is not known. RNA transcripts were the template for amplifying TCR beta CDR3 regions. The HTBI primer set served for first-round RT-PCR of the TCR CDR3. TCRdb fed the multiplex PCR reads into MiXCR, producing one record per CDR3 protein. The sample includes roughly 500,000 distinct CDR3 sequences, roughly a quarter seen only once; the top ten take 10% to 12%. This CDR3 contains 16 residues. V lost 3 bases and J lost 0; bases outside the gene matches: 5. Germline V gives CDR1 MNHEY, CDR2 SVGEGT. Diagnosis relied on clinical symptoms, serum thyroxine and TRAb, thyroid ultrasound and orbital computed tomography.

The clonotype was recovered from a woman aged 30 to 39 with Graves' ophthalmopathy. J is TRBJ1-5 and V is TRBV6-2 or TRBV6-3, with 7 bases lining up with TRBD1. Sequencing was carried out using blood. CDR3 nucleotide sequence: TGTGCCAGCAGTTATTGGGACAGAAATAGCAATCAGCCCCAGCATTTT. Translating gives CASSYWDRNSNQPQHF.